This is a list of T cell receptor beta chains from one sample in a study of T-cell reconstitution after alpha-beta-depleted transplantation in children. Via MiXCR, TCRdb re-called the PCR reads, giving one row per CDR3 protein. The sample lists 700,000 or so distinct CDR3 sequences; about 12% were seen once. The sample here was PBMCs, taken before TCRalphabeta/CD19-depleted stem cell transplant. The receptors were sampled from a girl aged 2-10 years with congenital amegakaryocytic thrombocytopenia, due to receive a stem cell transplant. Each CDR3 is given with its conserved first and last residue. The D gene is left open where the match is weak. A clone size is listed for some rows: how often the clone was seen (once, few, many), or a class if it is expanded.

TRBV4-1,.,TRBJ2-7,15,many,TGCGCCAGCAGCCAAGATCCGCTGAGCTCCTACGAGCAGTACTTC,CASSQDPLSSYEQYF
TRBV28,.,TRBJ2-1,16,many,TGTGCCAGCAGCCCTCATAGCGGACCCACCTACAATGAGCAGTTCTTC,CASSPHSGPTYNEQFF
TRBV5-1,.,TRBJ2-1,16,many,TGCGCCAGCAGCTTGGTTGGAGGAAGCTCCTACAATGAGCAGTTCTTC,CASSLVGGSSYNEQFF
TRBV7-9,.,TRBJ1-1,15,many,TGTGCCAGCAGCTTCCCCGGGACATTAAACACTGAAGCTTTCTTT,CASSFPGTLNTEAFF
TRBV28,TRBD1,TRBJ2-7,16,few,TGTGCCAGCAGTGAACCCGGACAGGCGGGCTCCTACGAGCAGTACTTC,CASSEPGQAGSYEQYF
TRBV3-1,.,TRBJ1-5,14,many,TGTGCCAGCAGCCAAAGCACAATCAATCAGCCCCAGCATTTT,CASSQSTINQPQHF
TRBV10-3,.,TRBJ2-7,15,.,TGTGCCATCAGTGAACCGAGGCGAGGGCTCTACGAGCAGTACTTC,CAISEPRRGLYEQYF
TRBV10-1,.,TRBJ2-2,14,many,TGCGCCAGCAGTGACAGCTCGGGCACCGGGGAGCTGTTTTTT,CASSDSSGTGELFF
TRBV12-3/TRBV12-4,TRBD1,TRBJ2-3,16,many,TGTGCCAGCAGAAACGTGGGGACAGCTGCCACAGATACGCAGTATTTT,CASRNVGTAATDTQYF
TRBV6-1,.,TRBJ2-4,15,few,TGTGCCAGCAGTGATATTGCGTTAGCCAAAAACATTCAGTACTTC,CASSDIALAKNIQYF
TRBV5-1,TRBD2,TRBJ2-7,16,.,TGCGCCAGCAGCTTGCCCGGACTAGCGGAAGCAGACGAGCAGTACTTC,CASSLPGLAEADEQYF
TRBV4-1,TRBD1,TRBJ2-1,16,few,TGCGCCAGCAGCCAGAGACAGGGGCTCTCCTACAATGAGCAGTTCTTC,CASSQRQGLSYNEQFF
TRBV29-1,.,TRBJ2-6,13,many,TGCAGCGTTGTGGTGACTGGGGCCAACGTCCTGACTTTC,CSVVVTGANVLTF
TRBV11-1,.,TRBJ2-1,15,.,TGTGCCAGCAGCTTAGGCCAGGAGATCGTCAATGAGCAGTCCTTC,CASSLGQEIVNEQSF
TRBV28,.,TRBJ1-2,12,many,TGTGCCACGTGGGGGGGACACTATGGCTACACCTTC,CATWGGHYGYTF
TRBV10-3,TRBD2,TRBJ2-1,16,few,TGTGCCATCAGCCTACTAGCGACCAGCTCCTACAATGAGCAGTTCTTC,CAISLLATSSYNEQFF
TRBV15,.,TRBJ1-4,15,many,TGTGCCACCAGCTTAAGGTCTAGCAGTAATGAAAAACTGTTTTTT,CATSLRSSSNEKLFF
TRBV20-1,TRBD1,TRBJ1-1,13,many,TGCAGTGCTAGTCAGGGGGGGAACACTGAAGCTTTCTTT,CSASQGGNTEAFF
TRBV2,.,TRBJ1-4,16,.,TGTGCCAGCAGTGCCGACAACCTTGCAACTAATGAAAAACTGTTTTTT,CASSADNLATNEKLFF
TRBV20-1,.,TRBJ2-5,12,many,TGCAGTGCTAGTCAGGACCAAGAGACCCAGTACTTC,CSASQDQETQYF
TRBV7-2,.,TRBJ2-4,15,few,TGTGCCAGCAGCTTGTCAGGCCCGGTGACCTCGATTCAGTACTTC,CASSLSGPVTSIQYF
TRBV2,.,TRBJ2-1,15,.,TGTGCCAGCAGTGTCGGCCAAGGACGATACAATGAGCAGTTCTTC,CASSVGQGRYNEQFF
TRBV7-2,.,TRBJ2-5,13,few,TGTGCCAGCAGCACGGACTTAAAAGAGACCCAGTACTTC,CASSTDLKETQYF
TRBV5-1,TRBD1,TRBJ2-1,15,many,TGCGCCAGCAGCTTTGTTGCACAGGGGGCTCGTGAGCAGTTCTTC,CASSFVAQGAREQFF
TRBV2,TRBD1,TRBJ2-3,14,.,TGTGCCAGCACCCGGACAGGGTCGGGAGATACGCAGTATTTT,CASTRTGSGDTQYF
TRBV7-9,.,TRBJ2-5,17,.,TGTGCCAGCAGCCATCCCGTAGCGGAGCCTATCCAAGAGACCCAGTACTTC,CASSHPVAEPIQETQYF
TRBV12-3/TRBV12-4,.,TRBJ2-7,13,few,TGTGCCAGCAGTCCCCAGGGTGGTTACGAGCAGTACTTC,CASSPQGGYEQYF
TRBV27,TRBD2,TRBJ2-3,16,once,TGTGCCAGCAGCCCGCTAGCGGAGACTAGCACAGATACGCAGTATTTT,CASSPLAETSTDTQYF
TRBV5-1,TRBD1,TRBJ2-1,14,many,TGCGCCAGCAGCTACTTGACAGGGGGCAATGAGCAGTTCTTC,CASSYLTGGNEQFF
TRBV20-1,.,TRBJ2-7,14,.,TGCAGTGGTTTCCCCCGGGGGTCGTTATACGAGCAGTACTTC,CSGFPRGSLYEQYF
TRBV28,TRBD2,TRBJ2-7,15,many,TGTGCCAGCAGACGGACTAGCGGAAGCTCCTACGAGCAGTACTTC,CASRRTSGSSYEQYF
TRBV5-5,.,TRBJ2-7,15,few,TGTGCCAGCAGCTCCGGGACGACTAGTACGTACGAGCAGTACTTC,CASSSGTTSTYEQYF
TRBV29-1,.,TRBJ2-1,14,many,TGCAGCGTTACAGGGTCCTCCTCCTACAATGAGCAGTTCTTC,CSVTGSSSYNEQFF
TRBV9,.,TRBJ2-1,13,many,TGTGCCAGCAGCGCGGACCATTACAATGAGCAGTTCTTC,CASSADHYNEQFF
TRBV7-9,.,TRBJ2-1,15,few,TGTGCCAGCAGCTTTCCTCGGGGCCGCTACAATGAGCAGTTCTTC,CASSFPRGRYNEQFF
TRBV5-1,TRBD2,TRBJ2-7,14,many,TGCGCCAGCAGCTTAGGCGGGAGTTCTAACGAGCAGTACTTC,CASSLGGSSNEQYF
TRBV20-1,TRBD2,TRBJ2-7,15,many,TGCAGTGCTGGGGGACTAGCGGGGCCATCCTACGAGCAGTACTTC,CSAGGLAGPSYEQYF
TRBV20-1,.,TRBJ2-4,12,.,TGCAGTGCTAGGGAGGGGGGGGACATTCAGTACTTC,CSAREGGDIQYF
TRBV29-1,TRBD2,TRBJ2-4,13,few,TGCAGCGTCCGAGGACTAGCGGGAAACATTCAGTACTTC,CSVRGLAGNIQYF
TRBV5-1,TRBD2,TRBJ2-1,15,many,TGCGCCAGCAGAAATAGCGGGGTGGGGTACAATGAGCAGTTCTTC,CASRNSGVGYNEQFF
TRBV6-4,.,TRBJ1-2,14,many,TGTGCCAGCAGTGACCCGGGAGAGGGCTATGGCTACACCTTC,CASSDPGEGYGYTF
TRBV7-8,.,TRBJ2-3,16,.,TGTGCCAGCAGCTTAGTGCAGGGGACCATGACAGATACGCAGTATTTT,CASSLVQGTMTDTQYF
TRBV2,.,TRBJ2-7,16,few,TGTGCCAGCAGTGAAGCGCTTCATGGGGACTTCGGGGAGCAGTACTTC,CASSEALHGDFGEQYF
TRBV29-1,.,TRBJ2-7,13,many,TGCAGCGTTCGGGACTCCTTCCGCCTCGAGCAGTACTTC,CSVRDSFRLEQYF
TRBV5-1,.,TRBJ2-3,17,.,TGCGCCAGCAGCTTGGCCGGGAGCCACGGCGATACAGATACGCAGTATTTT,CASSLAGSHGDTDTQYF
TRBV10-3,.,TRBJ2-1,15,many,TGTGCCATCAGCGAACATAGCGGAACCTACAATGAGCAGTTCTTC,CAISEHSGTYNEQFF
TRBV15,.,TRBJ2-7,15,.,TGTGCCACCAGCAGAGATCGTGGGCTGGGCAACGAGCAGTACTTC,CATSRDRGLGNEQYF
TRBV2,.,TRBJ2-5,15,few,TGTGCCAGCAGGGGCCTCGAACGGGAGTGGAAGACCCAGTACTTC,CASRGLEREWKTQYF
TRBV20-1,TRBD2,TRBJ2-5,13,.,TGCAGTGCTTCCGGACTAGCGGGGAAGACCCAGTACTTC,CSASGLAGKTQYF
TRBV7-9,TRBD2,TRBJ2-7,16,few,TGTGCCAGCAGCTCCTCTAGCGGGAGGGCCATCTTAGAGCAGTACTTC,CASSSSSGRAILEQYF
TRBV7-8,.,TRBJ2-1,16,many,TGTGCCAGCAGCTTAGCCCGGGACGAAACCTACAATGAGCAGTTCTTC,CASSLARDETYNEQFF
TRBV7-2,.,TRBJ2-7,13,many,TGTGCCAGCAGCTTAGCCGGGCACTACGAGCAGTACTTC,CASSLAGHYEQYF
TRBV6-4,.,TRBJ2-7,15,many,TGTGCCAGCAGTGTGGAGGCAGGGGTATCCTACGAGCAGTACTTC,CASSVEAGVSYEQYF
TRBV18,TRBD2,TRBJ2-2,18,few,TGTGCCAGCTCACCGTCTGTCCTGAAGACTAGCTCCACCGGGGAGCTGTTTTTT,CASSPSVLKTSSTGELFF
TRBV20-1,TRBD1,TRBJ2-1,13,many,TGCAGTGCTAGACAGGGGGCCCTCGGTGAGCAGTTCTTC,CSARQGALGEQFF
TRBV11-2,TRBD1,TRBJ2-2,15,few,TGTGCCAGCAGCGCGCGGACAGGAGAGGCCGGGGAGCTGTTTTTT,CASSARTGEAGELFF
TRBV7-9,.,TRBJ2-1,15,few,TGTGCCAGTACGCCAGGGCCAAACTCCTACAATGAGCAGTTCTTC,CASTPGPNSYNEQFF
TRBV12-3/TRBV12-4,.,TRBJ1-3,12,few,TGTGCCAGCATCAATGATGGAAACACCATATATTTT,CASINDGNTIYF
TRBV19,.,TRBJ2-7,13,many,TGTGCCAGTAGGGGGCCGAGCTCCTACGAGCAGTACTTC,CASRGPSSYEQYF
TRBV3-1,TRBD2,TRBJ2-5,19,once,TGTGCCTGCAGTTTACGCGTAGGTCGGCGGGAGGCAAGAAAAGAGACCCAGTACTTC,CACSLRVGRREARKETQYF